This T cell receptor (beta chain) comes out of a study of response to subunit inactivated influenza vaccine. The study, taken as a whole, reports: Few additional T cells are recruited per seasonal influenza vaccination, authors suggested.

TCRdb re-called the RT-PCR reads with MiXCR, one entry per CDR3 protein. Of hundreds of thousands of distinct CDR3 sequences listed, roughly 14% were seen once; the top ten hold 9.5% to 13%. Comment on this clonotype: The antigen remains undetermined.

V was shortened by 10 bases and J by 2 bases, with 9 bases between the two germline ends. The CDR3 totals 13 residues. Germline V gene lookup returns CDR1 MDHEN and CDR2 SYDVKM. This clonotype was obtained from a man aged 45-60 years who received an inactivated influenza vaccine. The chain couples TRBV28 to TRBJ2-6; D is undetermined. The input for sequencing was PBMCs from blood, taken 11 to 12 days after vaccination. As DNA, the CDR3 is TGTGCCATCCCCCCTCCTGGGGCCAACGTCCTGACTTTC. It encodes CAIPPPGANVLTF.